These 3 T cell receptor beta chains came from one sample sequenced in a study of regulatory T cells. Amplification used 52 TRBV primers and 13 TRBJ primers. Data came from immunoSEQ multiplex PCR; TCRdb stores just in-frame clones and leaves some out. There are about 18,000 clones in the sample; roughly 90% occur only once, and about 31% lies in the top ten. Sequencing was done on a sample of CD8+ T cells sorted from blood. These TCRs come from a person in their late teens or twenties with CD3G deficiency.

In its sample, this clone is medium-sized. This chain uses TRBV5-6 with TRBJ1-2; no firm D call. V lost 2 bases and J lost 7, with 15 bases in between. This CDR3 spans 14 amino acids. The V gene's germline CDR1 is SGHDT and CDR2 YYEEEE. The DNA of the CDR3 is TGTGCCAGCAGCTTCGACGGAGCCCCCCCTGGCTACACCTTC. Its translation is CASSFDGAPPGYTF.

This clone was counted once. The J gene is TRBJ2-3, the V gene TRBV11-2; tentative D call: TRBD2 (6 bases). This CDR3 is 17 amino acids long. Germline CDR1 reads SGHAT; CDR2 reads FQNNGV. Trimming took off 4 bases at V and 5 bases at J, with 22 bases between the two ends. The CDR3 coding sequence is TGTGCCAGCAGCTCCTCATCGGGACTCCTTGAGGTAGATACGCAGTATTTT. Protein product: CASSSSSGLLEVDTQYF. The variable domain in full, with the rest retrieved from reference TRBV11-2 and TRBJ2-3, is EAGVAQSPRYKIIEKRQSVAFWCNPISGHATLYWYQQILGQGPKLLIQFQNNGVVDDSQLPKDRFSAERLKGVDSTLKIQPAKLEDSAVYLCASSSSSGLLEVDTQYFGPGTRLTVL.

The rearrangement joins TRBV21-1 to TRBJ2-7. TRBV21-1 is marked as a pseudogene. CDR3 length: 14 residues. CDR3 loop: CASSKVGMNYEQYV. CDR3 DNA: TGTGCCAGCAGCAAAGTAGGTATGAATTACGAGCAGTACGTC.